Listed below are T cell receptor beta chains from one sample, sequenced in a study of blood T cell repertoires in COVID-19. This table comes from immunoSEQ multiplex PCR, and its TCRdb copy is limited to in-frame clones, with some not included. Among 100,000 to 120,000 clones listed, about four fifths were seen once. The sample comprised peripheral blood. The receptors were sampled from an elderly woman with acute or convalescent COVID-19. CDR3s include the opening cysteine and the closing phenylalanine or tryptophan. D genes are given only for firm matches. Size values are once, few and many counts, or a class for expanded clones, and some rows have none.

j_call d_call clone_size v_call cdr3_nt cdr3_aa
TRBJ1-1 NA NA TRBV7-8 TGTGCCAGCAGCTTAGTTCCGACAGCAGCACTGAACACTGAAGCTTTCTTT CASSLVPTAALNTEAFF
TRBJ2-5 NA once TRBV10-3 TGTGCCATCAGTGAGGCGAGCCCGGAGACCCAGTACTTC CAISEASPETQYF
TRBJ1-2 NA NA TRBV4-1 TGCGCCAGCAGCCAAGAGGGCAGGGTGTCCCCTAACTATGGCTACACCTTC CASSQEGRVSPNYGYTF
TRBJ2-1 NA once TRBV5-1 TGCGCCAGCAGCTTGGTTGCGAGCTCCTACAATGAGCAGTTCTTC CASSLVASSYNEQFF
TRBJ2-3 TRBD2 NA TRBV6-5 TGTGCCAGCAGTTCAGCCCTAGCGGGAGGCACAGATACGCAGTATTTT CASSSALAGGTDTQYF
TRBJ1-4 TRBD1 once TRBV28 TGTGCCAGCAACCCCAATGACAGGGGAAATGAAAAACTGTTTTTT CASNPNDRGNEKLFF
TRBJ2-3 TRBD1 NA TRBV5-1 TGCGCCAGCAGCCGGGGGGACAGGGGAGGCACAGATACGCAGTATTTT CASSRGDRGGTDTQYF
TRBJ2-3 NA NA TRBV6-2/TRBV6-3 TGTGCCAGCAGTTACCCGCCGGTCGGTACGCAGTATTTT CASSYPPVGTQYF
TRBJ2-3 TRBD2 NA TRBV15 TGTGCCACCAGCAGAGACTGGACTAGCGGGAGCTGGGGGCAGTATTTT CATSRDWTSGSWGQYF
TRBJ2-3 TRBD2 NA TRBV29-1 TGCAGCGTTGGGAGTAGCGGGAGCTCAGATACGCAGTATTTT CSVGSSGSSDTQYF
TRBJ1-5 NA NA TRBV2 TGTGCCAGCCGGCTAATAGGGGCAGGGCAGCCCCAGCATTTT CASRLIGAGQPQHF
TRBJ1-2 TRBD1 NA TRBV9 TGTGCCAGCAGCCCGGACAGGAACTATGGCTACACCTTC CASSPDRNYGYTF
TRBJ1-1 NA NA TRBV16 TGTGCCAGCAGCCAATCGGCACGGAACACTGAAGCTTTCTTT CASSQSARNTEAFF
TRBJ1-3 NA once TRBV2 TGTGCCAGCACTCGACAAGTCCGAAACACCATATATTTT CASTRQVRNTIYF
TRBJ2-5 NA NA TRBV19 TGTGCCAGTAGTATTGGCGGAGTCCGGGGCCAAGAGACCCAGTACTTC CASSIGGVRGQETQYF
TRBJ1-2 TRBD1 once TRBV6-5 TGTGCCAGCAGTCCCTGGACAGGGGGGAACTATGGCTACACCTTC CASSPWTGGNYGYTF